This record looks at one T cell receptor (beta chain) sequence and its context. TCRdb keeps only in-frame clones here, not all; method: immunoSEQ multiplex PCR. The sample has roughly 45,000 clones, 90% seen once. The ends were cut back, 5 bases at V and 5 bases at J, with 12 bases in the middle. This CDR3 comprises 13 residues. Germline values: CDR1 MDHEN, CDR2 SYDVKM. The sample belongs to a study of T cell changes during pregnancy in multiple sclerosis. V usage is TRBV28 and J usage is TRBJ2-5; tentative D call: TRBD1 (6 bases). This TCR was sampled from a female donor in good health, enrolled as a control in a pregnancy study. Sequencing was performed on peripheral blood, taken in the first trimester of pregnancy. For the CDR3, the DNA is TGTGCCAGCAGTCCCGGACAGAGTGAGACCCAGTACTTC. Translated: CASSPGQSETQYF.